This TCR beta chain was profiled in a study of beta chain features in type 1 diabetes. General study results and limits: The study found that naive, central memory and Treg TCRB repertoires appeared more similar in patients than in healthy donors.

Purity above 95% was achieved in all sorted populations. Every isolated RNA sample was fully reverse transcribed, so sequencing captured expressed TCRB transcripts. Repertoires were generated with immunoSEQ multiplex PCR, while TCRdb's copy carries only in-frame clones and drops some. The sample lists over 40,000 clones, about half occurring once. The CDR3 extends over 14 amino acids. V was cut by 7 bases and J by 7 bases, with 19 bases left in between. Germline lookup yields CDR1 MNHNS and CDR2 SASEGT. With respect to this clone: Its specificity is unknown.

V gene TRBV6-1 combines with J gene TRBJ2-5, with D tentatively TRBD2 (5 bases). This TCR came from a woman between 18 and 29 years old in good health. Sequences were obtained from Tregs from blood. The chain's CDR3 is CASTYSVTWGTQYF. The CDR3 DNA sequence: TGTGCCAGCACCTATAGCGTCACCTGGGGGACCCAGTACTTC.